The rows below give T cell receptor beta chains drawn from one sample of a study of chemoradiotherapy in HPV16-positive cancers. Data came from immunoSEQ multiplex PCR; TCRdb stores just in-frame clones and leaves some out. The sample includes roughly 21,000 clones, 87% seen only once; the top ten take roughly 2.3%. The sample in question was blood, obtained from a patient who underwent chemoradiotherapy. Receptors were obtained from a human donor with HPV-associated anogenital cancer. CDR3s include the opening cysteine and the closing phenylalanine or tryptophan. A D gene is named only where the DNA matches it firmly. Clone size is stated in some rows and not others, as once, few, many or a class when expanded.

v_gene	j_gene	d_gene	abundance	CDR3nt	CDR3aa
TRBV7-3	TRBJ2-5	TRBD1	few	TGTGCCAGCAGCATGACAGGGGGAGAGACCCAGTACTTC	CASSMTGGETQYF
TRBV5-4	TRBJ2-2	-	-	TGTGCCAGCAGCCTACGGCAGGGGAGCACCGGGGAGCTGTTTTTT	CASSLRQGSTGELFF
TRBV5-1	TRBJ2-4	TRBD2	-	TGCGCCAGCAGCGTGACTAGCGGGGGGACCAAAAACATTCAGTACTTC	CASSVTSGGTKNIQYF
TRBV6-1	TRBJ1-6	-	-	TGTGCCAGCAGCGTAAGAGATCAAGATAATTCACCCCTCCACTTT	CASSVRDQDNSPLHF
TRBV28	TRBJ2-1	TRBD2	once	TGTGCCAGCAGTCCCCGCCCAATAGCGGGGACCTACAATGAGCAGTTCTTC	CASSPRPIAGTYNEQFF
TRBV27	TRBJ2-1	TRBD2	-	TGTGCCAGCAGTTTAATTGGGGTGCGGGAGGGCCCCTACAATGAGCAGTTCTTC	CASSLIGVREGPYNEQFF
TRBV4-1	TRBJ2-7	TRBD2	-	TGCGCCAGCAGCCAAGATCCGACTAGCGGGATTTACGAGCAGTACTTC	CASSQDPTSGIYEQYF
TRBV19	TRBJ2-7	-	-	TGTGCCAGTAGTATCCCGGTACGTCGGGGGCAAATCTACGAGCAGTACTTC	CASSIPVRRGQIYEQYF
TRBV18	TRBJ1-5	TRBD1	-	TGTGCCAGCTCCCGGGACAGCCATAGCAATCAGCCCCAGCATTTT	CASSRDSHSNQPQHF
TRBV25-1	TRBJ1-4	-	-	TGTGCCAGCAGGGGGTTTGGTGAAAAACTGTTTTTT	CASRGFGEKLFF
TRBV7-7	TRBJ2-5	TRBD2	-	TGTGCTAGCAGCCCCACCGGGACTAGCGGCCAAGAGACCCAGTACTTC	CASSPTGTSGQETQYF
TRBV6-1	TRBJ2-7	TRBD1	-	TGTGCCAGCAGTGTTGGGGGACAGGGCTACGAGCAGTACTTC	CASSVGGQGYEQYF
TRBV11-3	TRBJ2-3	TRBD1	-	TGTGCCAGCAGCGTCGGGACAGGGGGCCCAGATACGCAGTATTTT	CASSVGTGGPDTQYF
TRBV7-9	TRBJ2-6	TRBD1	-	TGTGCCAGCAGCTTCCCAGGGGGCGCTGGGGCCAACGTCCTGACTTTC	CASSFPGGAGANVLTF
TRBV29-1	TRBJ2-4	-	-	TGCAGCGCCGATCCGCTTGGAGCCAAAAACATTCAGTACTTC	CSADPLGAKNIQYF
TRBV27	TRBJ2-7	-	few	TGTGCCAGCAGTTTATCGCCGGTGGGGACTTACGAGCAGTACTTC	CASSLSPVGTYEQYF
TRBV9	TRBJ2-1	TRBD2	-	TGTGCCAGCAGCGTAGTTGCGGGAGGTCCCTACAATGAGCAGTTCTTC	CASSVVAGGPYNEQFF
TRBV29-1	TRBJ2-5	-	-	TGCAGCGTCGAGCCCCAACAAGAGACCCAGTACTTC	CSVEPQQETQYF
TRBV7-2	TRBJ1-1	-	few	TGTGCCAGCAGCTTACGGCAGCCGAACACTGAAGCTTTCTTT	CASSLRQPNTEAFF
TRBV11-3	TRBJ1-2	-	-	TGTGCCAGCAGCTTAGAGGGTCGGGGATCGGACTATGGCTACACCTTC	CASSLEGRGSDYGYTF
TRBV2	TRBJ1-2	-	-	TGTGCCAGCAGCGCCGGACAGACCCACTATGGCTACACCTTC	CASSAGQTHYGYTF
TRBV19	TRBJ2-3	-	few	TGTGCCAGTTCGGAGGGGGCAACAGATACGCAGTATTTT	CASSEGATDTQYF